This T cell receptor beta chain was captured in a study of OX40 agonist ivuxolimab in advanced cancers. Study-level information: Earlier anti-PD-1, anti-PD-L1 or anti-CTLA-4 therapy was permitted; roughly 42% had received some. Study observations and caveats: Blood T cells, both CD4+ and CD8+, expanded clonally by week 6 at 0.1 to 3.0 mg/kg.

As concerns this clone: The antigen remains unidentified.

Individuals having autoimmune disease history or systemic immunosuppression were not enrolled. This CDR3 is 14 amino acids long. CDR1 is ENHRY and CDR2 is SYGVKD in the germline V gene. Trimming cost V 5 bases and J 2 bases, with 9 bases left between them. The table came from immunoSEQ multiplex PCR; TCRdb's copy has only in-frame clones and leaves some out. Of about 64,000 clones in the sample, 85% to 95% were seen once. The sample consisted of CD4+ or CD8+ T cells sorted from blood, taken in a trial of the OX40 agonist ivuxolimab. This sequence originates from an adult with an advanced solid tumor such as melanoma, head and neck, liver or kidney cancer. The genes are TRBV10-3 and TRBJ2-2; tentative D call: TRBD1 (6 bases). The CDR3 loop is CAISRTENTGELFF. CDR3 nucleotides: TGTGCCATCAGTAGGACAGAAAACACCGGGGAGCTGTTTTTT.